This T cell receptor beta chain was sequenced for a study of T-cell memory formation after mild COVID-19 (dated by TCRdb to the early 2020s). At the level of the whole study: TCR sequence clusters from the two donors were found to be largely donor specific. T-cell clones expanding and contracting after mild COVID-19 in a couple of donors were tracked by longitudinal TCRalpha and TCRbeta repertoire sequencing. The cohort comprised two young, previously healthy adult volunteers, one female and one male. Overall study outcomes, separate from this receptor: Contracting CD4+ clones appeared mostly in the CM and EM memory subsets, whereas CD8+ clones were enriched in EMRA. The study covered only a couple of mild cases, and larger cohorts including severe cases with pre-infection samples were considered necessary. Some responding clones were found in pre-infection memory, which suggests that pre-existing cross-reactive memory T cells took part in the SARS-CoV-2 response. Clones that contracted from day 15 to 85 showed balanced CD4/CD8 phenotypes, whereas a second wave of clones that expanded from day 15 to 37 leaned towards CD4+. The second-wave clones that peaked on day 37 were not confirmed to be SARS-CoV-2 specific.

The sample holds a few counts of this clonotype. The specificity of this receptor is unknown. Base qualities were left out, and no much larger clone turns up one base away. Ficoll-Paque density gradient centrifugation was the method used to isolate PBMCs. The germline V gene yields SQVTM for CDR1 and ANQGSEA for CDR2. V loses 2 bases of germline sequence and J loses 5 bases, and the interval between the two ends is 12 bases. The CDR3 runs 13 amino acids, cysteine and phenylalanine included. The sequence is cut down to CDR3 DNA, 39 bases in frame from base 1. Sequencer: Illumina NovaSeq 6000. cDNA libraries for TCRalpha and TCRbeta were prepared by 5'RACE using constant-segment primers, with sample barcodes and unique molecular identifiers added. RNA was extracted from every sample with Trizol reagent. Library amplification was performed in two PCR steps, and a second sample barcode and Illumina TruSeq adapters were introduced in the second step. Sequencing of libraries was performed on an Illumina NovaSeq with 2 x 150 bp paired-end reads. On the study's bioinformatics: With migec v1.2.7, reads were demultiplexed and then collapsed into UMI-guided consensus sequences. Using mixcr v2.1.11, UMI consensuses were aligned to TRA and TRB V and J templates and then assembled into clonotypes. A clonotype was counted as expanded or contracted only when both edgeR and NoisET called the clonotype significant, with the noise models trained on biological replicates. For edgeR calls, the thresholds were a false discovery rate-adjusted p below 0.01 and a log2 fold-change of 1. As an exploratory analysis of dynamics, PCA with hierarchical clustering was applied to max-normalized trajectories of the 1000 most abundant clonotypes. Separately sequenced CD4+ and CD8+ repertoires were used to assign the CD4 or CD8 phenotype of responding clones. TCRdb redid the processing of the public reads, applying fastp at Q25 and MiXCR, and retained in-frame beta chains. Entries are consolidated by CDR3 protein sequence, retaining the most common genes and DNA. It is TCRdb's table, rather than the study itself, that gives the V and J calls and clone size. Counted in this sample were roughly 68,000 distinct CDR3 sequences; 16% of them appeared once. Jointly, the top ten make up around 31% of the sample.

The V and J genes are TRBV29-1 and TRBJ2-5; TRBD1 is perhaps the D gene, given 6 matching bases. Input material: PBMCs or a T cell subset sorted from them (not recorded which). The TCR sequence derives from an adult woman who had mild COVID-19 (a few samples of this study predate the infection). The sample titles of this study are shuffled in the database, so cell type and time point are left out; the donor was told from shared clones. The CDR3 reads CSVESGGRETQYF. The DNA sequence is TGCAGCGTTGAATCTGGGGGCAGGGAGACCCAGTACTTC. This CDR3, with the reference TRBV29-1 and TRBJ2-5 proteins standing in past its ends, gives the full variable domain SAVISQKPSRDICQRGTSLTIQCQVDSQVTMMFWYRQQPGQSLTLIATANQGSEATYESGFVIDKFPISRPNLTFSTLTVSNMSPEDSSIYLCSVESGGRETQYFGPGTRLLVL.